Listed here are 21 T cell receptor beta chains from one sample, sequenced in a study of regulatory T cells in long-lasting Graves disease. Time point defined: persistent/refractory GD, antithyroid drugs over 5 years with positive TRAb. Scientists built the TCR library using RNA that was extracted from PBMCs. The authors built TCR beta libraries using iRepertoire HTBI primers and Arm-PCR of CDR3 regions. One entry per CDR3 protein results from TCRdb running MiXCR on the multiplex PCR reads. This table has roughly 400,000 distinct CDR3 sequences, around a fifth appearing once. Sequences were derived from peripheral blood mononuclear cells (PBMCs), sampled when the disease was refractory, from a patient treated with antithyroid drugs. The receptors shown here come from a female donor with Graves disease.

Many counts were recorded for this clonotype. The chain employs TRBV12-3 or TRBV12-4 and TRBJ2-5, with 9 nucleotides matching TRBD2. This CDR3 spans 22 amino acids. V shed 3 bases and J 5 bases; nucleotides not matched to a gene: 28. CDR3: CASSFSGWGLAGNEGGEETQYF. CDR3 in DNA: TGTGCCAGCAGTTTTAGTGGTTGGGGGCTAGCGGGAAATGAAGGGGGTGAGGAGACCCAGTACTTC.

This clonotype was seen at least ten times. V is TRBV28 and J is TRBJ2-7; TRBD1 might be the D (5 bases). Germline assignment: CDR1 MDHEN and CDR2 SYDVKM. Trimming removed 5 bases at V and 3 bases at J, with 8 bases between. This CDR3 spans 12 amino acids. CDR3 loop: CASSKQVYEQYF. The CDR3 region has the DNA TGTGCCAGCAGTAAACAGGTCTACGAGCAGTACTTC.

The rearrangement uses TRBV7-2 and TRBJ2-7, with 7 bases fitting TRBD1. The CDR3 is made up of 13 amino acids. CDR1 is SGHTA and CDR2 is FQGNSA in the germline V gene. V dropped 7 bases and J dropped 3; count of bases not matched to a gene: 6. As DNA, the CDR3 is TGTGCCAGCAACTCGGGACAGCTCTACGAGCAGTACTTC. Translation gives CASNSGQLYEQYF. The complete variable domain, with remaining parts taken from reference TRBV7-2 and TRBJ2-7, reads GAGVSQSPSNKVTEKGKDVELRCDPISGHTALYWYRQSLGQGLEFLIYFQGNSAPDKSGLPSDRFSAERTGGSVSTLTIQRTQQEDSAVYLCASNSGQLYEQYFGPGTRLTVT.

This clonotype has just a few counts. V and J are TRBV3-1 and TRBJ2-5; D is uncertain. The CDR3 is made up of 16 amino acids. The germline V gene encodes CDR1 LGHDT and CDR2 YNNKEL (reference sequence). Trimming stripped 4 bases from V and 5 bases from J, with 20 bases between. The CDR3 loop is CASSPVPTNTGETQYF. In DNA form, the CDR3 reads TGTGCCAGCAGCCCTGTACCGACAAATACTGGGGAGACCCAGTACTTC.

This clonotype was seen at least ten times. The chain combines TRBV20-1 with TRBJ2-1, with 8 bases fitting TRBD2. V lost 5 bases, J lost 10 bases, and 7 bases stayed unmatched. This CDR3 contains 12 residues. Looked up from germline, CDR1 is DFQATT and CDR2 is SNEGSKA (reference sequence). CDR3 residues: CSAAPAGVEQFF. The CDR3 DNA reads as TGCAGTGCTGCCCCAGCGGGAGTAGAGCAGTTCTTC.

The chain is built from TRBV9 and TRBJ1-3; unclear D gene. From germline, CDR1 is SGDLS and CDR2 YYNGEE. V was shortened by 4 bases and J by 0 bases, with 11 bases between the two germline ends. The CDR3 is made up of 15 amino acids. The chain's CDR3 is CASSPFKTSGNTIYF. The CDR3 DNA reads TGTGCCAGCAGCCCGTTCAAGACCTCTGGAAACACCATATATTTT.

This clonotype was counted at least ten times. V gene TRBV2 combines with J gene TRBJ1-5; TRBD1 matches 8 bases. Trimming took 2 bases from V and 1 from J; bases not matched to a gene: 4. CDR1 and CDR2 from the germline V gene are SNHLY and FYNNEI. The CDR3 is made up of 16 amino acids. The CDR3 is CASSEQGARSNQPQHF. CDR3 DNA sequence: TGTGCCAGCAGTGAACAGGGGGCGAGGAGCAATCAGCCCCAGCATTTT.

The CDR3 loop reads CASSGGLGRLNTEAFF. The CDR3 DNA reads TGTGCCAGCAGTGGGGGGTTAGGGAGATTGAACACTGAAGCTTTCTTT. The genes are TRBV6-1 and TRBJ1-1; a possible D gene is TRBD1 (5 bases). The germline CDR1 and CDR2 sequences are MNHNS and SASEGT. CDR3 length equals 16 residues. The ends were cut back, 4 bases at V and 0 bases at J, with 15 bases in the middle.

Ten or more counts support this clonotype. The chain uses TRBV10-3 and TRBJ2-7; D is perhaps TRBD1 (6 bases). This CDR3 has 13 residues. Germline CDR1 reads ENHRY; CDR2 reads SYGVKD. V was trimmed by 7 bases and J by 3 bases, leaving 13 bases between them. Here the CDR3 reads CAIKAGDIYEQYF. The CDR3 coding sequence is TGTGCCATCAAAGCAGGGGACATCTACGAGCAGTACTTC.

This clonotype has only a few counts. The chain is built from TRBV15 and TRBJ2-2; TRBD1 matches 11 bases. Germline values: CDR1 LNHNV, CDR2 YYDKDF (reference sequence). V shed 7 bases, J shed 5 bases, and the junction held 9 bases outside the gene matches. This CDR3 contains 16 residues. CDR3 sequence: CATTGGGDRGTGELFF. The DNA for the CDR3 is TGTGCCACCACCGGCGGGGGGGACAGGGGGACCGGGGAGCTGTTTTTT.

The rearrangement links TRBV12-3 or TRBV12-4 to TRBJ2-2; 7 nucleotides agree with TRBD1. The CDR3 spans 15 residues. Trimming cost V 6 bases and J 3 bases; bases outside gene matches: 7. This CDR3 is CASSVTGAHTGELFF. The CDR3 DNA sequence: TGTGCCAGCAGCGTAACAGGGGCGCACACCGGGGAGCTGTTTTTT.

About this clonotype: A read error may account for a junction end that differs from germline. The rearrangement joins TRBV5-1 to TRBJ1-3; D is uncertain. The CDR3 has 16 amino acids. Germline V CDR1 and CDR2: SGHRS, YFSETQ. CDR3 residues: CASSLDGGTTGNTTYF. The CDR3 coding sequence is TGCGCCAGCAGCTTGGACGGAGGAACGACTGGAAACACCACATATTTT.

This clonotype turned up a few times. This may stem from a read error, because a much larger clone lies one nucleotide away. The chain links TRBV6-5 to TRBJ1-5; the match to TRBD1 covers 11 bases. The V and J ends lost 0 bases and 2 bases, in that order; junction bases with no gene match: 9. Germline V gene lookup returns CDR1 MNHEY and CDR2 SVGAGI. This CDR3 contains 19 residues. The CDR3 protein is CASSYSLDRGPYGNQPQHF. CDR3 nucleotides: TGTGCCAGCAGTTACTCGTTGGACAGGGGGCCGTATGGCAATCAGCCCCAGCATTTT.

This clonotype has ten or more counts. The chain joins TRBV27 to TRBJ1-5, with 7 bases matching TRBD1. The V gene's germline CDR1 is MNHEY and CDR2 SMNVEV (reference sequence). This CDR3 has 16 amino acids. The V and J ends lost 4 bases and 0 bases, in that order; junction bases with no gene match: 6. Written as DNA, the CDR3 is TGTGCCAGCAGTTCTCTTGACAGGGATAGCAATCAGCCCCAGCATTTT. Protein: CASSSLDRDSNQPQHF.

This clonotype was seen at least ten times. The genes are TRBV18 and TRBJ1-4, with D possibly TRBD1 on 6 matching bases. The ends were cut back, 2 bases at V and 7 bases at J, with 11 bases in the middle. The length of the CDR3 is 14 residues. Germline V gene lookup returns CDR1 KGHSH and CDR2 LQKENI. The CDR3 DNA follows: TGTGCCAGCTCACCATACCGGGACACTGAAAAACTGTTTTTT. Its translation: CASSPYRDTEKLFF.

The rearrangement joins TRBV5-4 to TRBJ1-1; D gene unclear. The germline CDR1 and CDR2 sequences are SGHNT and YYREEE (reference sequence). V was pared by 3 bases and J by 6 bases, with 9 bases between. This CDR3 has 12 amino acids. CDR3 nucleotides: TGTGCCAGCAGCTCTGGAGCGCCTGAAGCTTTCTTT. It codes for CASSSGAPEAFF.

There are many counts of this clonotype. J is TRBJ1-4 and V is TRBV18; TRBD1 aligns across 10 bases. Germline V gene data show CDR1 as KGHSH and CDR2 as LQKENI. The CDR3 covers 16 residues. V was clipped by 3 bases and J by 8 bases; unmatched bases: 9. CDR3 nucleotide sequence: TGTGCCAGCTCACCGACTTGGACAGGGGGGAGAGAAAAACTGTTTTTT. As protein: CASSPTWTGGREKLFF.

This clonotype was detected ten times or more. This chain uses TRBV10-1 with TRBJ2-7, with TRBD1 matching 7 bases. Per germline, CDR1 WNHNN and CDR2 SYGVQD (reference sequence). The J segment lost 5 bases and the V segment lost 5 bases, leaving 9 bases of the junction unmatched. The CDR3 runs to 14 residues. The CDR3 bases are TGCGCCAGCAGTACCCGGGACAGAGGGGACGAGCAGTACTTC. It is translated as CASSTRDRGDEQYF.

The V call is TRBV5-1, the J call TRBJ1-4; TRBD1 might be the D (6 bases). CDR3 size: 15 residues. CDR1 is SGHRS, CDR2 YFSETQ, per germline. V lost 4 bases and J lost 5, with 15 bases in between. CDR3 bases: TGCGCCAGCAGCGTGGACGGTGGGGGCAATGAAAAACTGTTTTTT. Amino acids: CASSVDGGGNEKLFF.

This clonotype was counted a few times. CDR3 loop: CSAREGAGRYEQYF. CDR3 nucleotide sequence: TGCAGTGCCCGGGAGGGCGCGGGTAGATACGAGCAGTACTTC. This chain links TRBV20-1 with TRBJ2-7, with TRBD2 identical over 8 bases. V gave up 6 bases and J gave up 4 bases; unmatched junction bases: 11. The germline V gene encodes CDR1 DFQATT and CDR2 SNEGSKA (reference sequence). The CDR3 spans 14 residues.

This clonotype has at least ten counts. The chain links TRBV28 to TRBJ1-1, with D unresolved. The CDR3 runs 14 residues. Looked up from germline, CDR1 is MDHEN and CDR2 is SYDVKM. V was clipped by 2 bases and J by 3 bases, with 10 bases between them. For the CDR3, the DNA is TGTGCCAGCAGTTTAGGACGGAGATACACTGAAGCTTTCTTT. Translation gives CASSLGRRYTEAFF.